One sample yielded the 30 T cell receptor beta chains listed below, sequenced in a study of shared clonotypes between healthy human individuals. This table comes from immunoSEQ multiplex PCR, and its TCRdb copy is limited to in-frame clones, with some not included. Of some 800,000 clones in the sample, more than 85% are singletons; the top ten hold under 30%. It was CD45RO-negative cells, positively selected for CCR7, that made up naive CD8 cells, with terminally differentiated effector memory CD45RA+ cells excluded. The sample taken for sequencing was naive CD8+ T cells sorted from blood. These TCRs come from a young man in good health.

The CDR3 here is CASSRWESSYNEQFF. DNA for the CDR3: TGCGCCAGCAGCCGATGGGAAAGCTCCTACAATGAGCAGTTCTTC. This rearrangement joins TRBV4-3 to TRBJ2-1, with unresolved D. Germline V gene sequence: CDR1 LGHNA, CDR2 YSLEER. V dropped 4 bases and J dropped 0 bases, with 10 bases sitting between them. CDR3 length: 15 amino acids.

V usage is TRBV21-1 and J usage is TRBJ2-2; the table assigns TRBD1, which was not confirmed against the DNA. TRBV21-1 is marked as a pseudogene. CDR3 size: 19 residues. CDR3 in amino acids: CATRPGGAGRLAHTGELFF. The CDR3 DNA reads as TGTGCCACTCGGCCAGGGGGCGCAGGCCGACTAGCCCACACCGGGGAGCTGTTTTTT.

V is TRBV30 and J is TRBJ1-1; 7 bases map to TRBD1. The CDR3 is 11 residues long. Germline CDR1 is GTSNPN and CDR2 is SVGIG (reference sequence). V was clipped by 3 bases and J by 7 bases; unmatched bases: 2. In nucleotides, the CDR3 is TGTGCCTGGAGGGACAGGCTTGAAGCTTTCTTT. This encodes CAWRDRLEAFF.

The chain combines TRBV5-4 with TRBJ1-1; TRBD1 is a possible D gene (5 bases). The CDR3 length is 12 residues. CDR1 SGHNT and CDR2 YYREEE come from the germline V gene (reference sequence). V was clipped by 4 bases and J by 6 bases, with 10 bases between them. The CDR3 bases are TGTGCCAGCAGCGTAGAGGGGCCTGAAGCTTTCTTT. It yields the protein CASSVEGPEAFF. The entire variable domain, with the rest obtained from reference TRBV5-4 and TRBJ1-1, is as follows: ETGVTQSPTHLIKTRGQQVTLRCSSQSGHNTVSWYQQALGQGPQFIFQYYREEENGRGNFPPRFSGLQFPNYSSELNVNALELDDSALYLCASSVEGPEAFFGQGTRLTVV.

The V and J genes are TRBV14 and TRBJ1-2; no reliable D call. Germline CDR1 is SGHDN and CDR2 is FVKESK. This CDR3 has 14 residues. Trimming took 2 bases from V and 6 from J, leaving 13 bases between them. The CDR3 loop reads CASSQSGWLHGYTF. For the CDR3, the DNA is TGTGCCAGCAGCCAATCGGGGTGGTTACATGGCTACACCTTC.

V and J are TRBV20-1 and TRBJ2-1; D remains ambiguous. This CDR3 region has 10 residues. The V end was cut by 1 base, the J end by 6 bases, with 1 base between. The V gene's germline CDR1 is DFQATT and CDR2 SNEGSKA (reference sequence). The CDR3 region has the DNA TGCAGTGCTAGAGCCAATGAGCAGTTCTTC. The encoded protein is CSARANEQFF.

The chain combines TRBV7-6 with TRBJ2-2; 10 bases are shared with TRBD2. CDR1 is SGHVS and CDR2 is FNYEAQ in the germline V gene. The CDR3 has 16 amino acids. The trim removed 1 base at V and 6 bases at J, leaving 5 bases unmatched. The chain's CDR3 is CASSLVLAGASGELFF. CDR3 nucleotide sequence: TGTGCCAGCAGCTTAGTTCTAGCGGGAGCTTCCGGGGAGCTGTTTTTT. Full variable domain (remainder filled in from reference TRBV7-6 and TRBJ2-2): GAGVSQSPRYKVTKRGQDVALRCDPISGHVSLYWYRQALGQGPEFLTYFNYEAQQDKSGLPNDRFSAERPEGSISTLTIQRTEQRDSAMYRCASSLVLAGASGELFFGEGSRLTVL.

The CDR3 bases are TGTGCCAGCAGCTTAGATCTCGGAGCGGGAGGCACAGATACGCAGTATTTT. This sequence encodes CASSLDLGAGGTDTQYF. V gene TRBV11-3 combines with J gene TRBJ2-3; 8 nucleotides line up with TRBD2. The length of the CDR3 is 17 residues. Germline-derived CDR1 and CDR2 are SGHNT and YENEEA. With 0 bases clipped from V and 1 base from J, the junction kept 6 bases outside the gene matches.

The gene calls are TRBV27 and TRBJ2-2; TRBD2 is a possible D gene (5 bases). The CDR3 contains 16 residues. The germline V gene encodes CDR1 MNHEY and CDR2 SMNVEV (reference sequence). Trimming pared 5 bases from V and 3 bases from J, leaving 16 bases between. CDR3 DNA: TGTGCCAGCAGTAGTTGGACCTCCGGGGACACCGGGGAGCTGTTTTTT. Residues: CASSSWTSGDTGELFF.

This chain uses TRBV7-6 with TRBJ2-2; 10 bases match TRBD1. The germline V gene has CDR1 SGHVS and CDR2 FNYEAQ. The CDR3 sequence is 18 residues long. Losses at the gene ends were 6 bases for V and 0 bases for J; bases not matched to a gene: 10. The CDR3 DNA reads TGTGCCAGCAGTAGGGACAGGGGTTTGATTTCGAACACCGGGGAGCTGTTTTTT. It translates to CASSRDRGLISNTGELFF.

Only one count was recorded for this clone. J is TRBJ1-2 and V is TRBV29-1; 9 bases agree with TRBD1. Germline trimming cut 3 bases from V and 6 bases from J; bases unmatched to any gene: 5. CDR1 SQVTM and CDR2 ANQGSEA come from the germline V gene. The CDR3 contains 13 residues. The DNA of the CDR3 is TGCAGCGTTGACAGGACAGGGGCGAATGGCTACACCTTC. Residues: CSVDRTGANGYTF.

V usage is TRBV11-2 and J usage is TRBJ1-3; weak D call: TRBD1 (5 bases). This CDR3 has 14 residues. In germline, CDR1 is SGHAT, CDR2 FQNNGV. Trimming took 1 base from V and 4 from J, leaving 8 bases between them. In DNA form, the CDR3 reads TGTGCCAGCAGCTTAGTCACAGGCGGAAACACCATATATTTT. Amino acid sequence: CASSLVTGGNTIYF. Using reference TRBV11-2 and TRBJ1-3 for the parts outside the CDR3, the full variable domain is EAGVAQSPRYKIIEKRQSVAFWCNPISGHATLYWYQQILGQGPKLLIQFQNNGVVDDSQLPKDRFSAERLKGVDSTLKIQPAKLEDSAVYLCASSLVTGGNTIYFGEGSWLTVV.

The rearrangement links TRBV19 to TRBJ2-7, with D perhaps matching TRBD2 (7 bases). V shed 5 bases and J shed 3 bases, with 17 bases lying between them. The CDR3 runs 15 residues. Looked up from germline, CDR1 is LNHDA and CDR2 is SQIVND (reference sequence). The CDR3 loop reads CASSFYWGGLYEQYF. In DNA form, the CDR3 reads TGTGCCAGTAGTTTTTATTGGGGGGGCCTCTACGAGCAGTACTTC.

The chain joins TRBV15 to TRBJ2-1, with 8 bases lining up with TRBD2. V lost 8 bases to trimming and J lost 4 bases; unmatched junction nucleotides: 4. CDR1 is LNHNV and CDR2 is YYDKDF in the germline V gene (reference sequence). The CDR3 runs to 13 residues. The CDR3: CATGLAGYNEQFF. In nucleotides, the CDR3 is TGTGCCACCGGGCTAGCGGGTTACAATGAGCAGTTCTTC.

This chain uses TRBV28 with TRBJ2-7, with 9 bases matching TRBD1. This CDR3 comprises 19 residues. The trim removed 6 bases at V and 0 bases at J, leaving 18 bases unmatched. CDR1 MDHEN and CDR2 SYDVKM come from the germline V gene. CDR3 loop: CASSSRFTTGTGSSYEQYF. The DNA for the CDR3 is TGTGCCAGCAGCTCTCGCTTCACCACCGGGACAGGGAGCTCCTACGAGCAGTACTTC.

The chain carries TRBV5-1 and TRBJ2-2; 12 bases line up with TRBD2. Germline V CDR1 and CDR2: SGHRS, YFSETQ. Unmatched junction bases numbered 5, after V lost 5 bases and J lost 3 bases. This CDR3 has 16 amino acids. CDR3: CASRETSGSYTGELFF. The DNA for the CDR3 is TGCGCCAGCAGGGAGACTAGCGGGAGCTACACCGGGGAGCTGTTTTTT. Full variable domain (remainder filled in from reference TRBV5-1 and TRBJ2-2): KAGVTQTPRYLIKTRGQQVTLSCSPISGHRSVSWYQQTPGQGLQFLFEYFSETQRNKGNFPGRFSGRQFSNSRSEMNVSTLELGDSALYLCASRETSGSYTGELFFGEGSRLTVL.

On this clone: One junction end disagrees with the germline gene, perhaps due to a read error. V and J are TRBV7-2 and TRBJ2-1; 13 positions agree with TRBD2. Germline assignment: CDR1 SGHTA and CDR2 FQGNSA. The CDR3 length is 18 residues. This chain's CDR3 is CASSLAAFGLAGVGEQFF. DNA for the CDR3: TGTGCCAGCAGCCTAGCTGCGTTCGGACTAGCGGGAGTGGGCGAGCAGTTCTTC.

V is TRBV5-6 and J is TRBJ2-3, with D tentatively TRBD1 (5 bases). Germline values: CDR1 SGHDT, CDR2 YYEEEE. The CDR3 runs to 15 residues. Trimming pared 1 base from V and 6 bases from J, leaving 15 bases between. CDR3 nucleotides: TGTGCCAGCAGCTTGTCCGGCAGGGTAACCGATACGCAGTATTTT. Translating it yields CASSLSGRVTDTQYF.

The J gene is TRBJ2-5, the V gene TRBV4-1; D not resolved. The CDR3 is made up of 13 amino acids. Germline CDR1 reads MGHRA; CDR2 reads YSYEKL. The V gene lost 2 bases and the J gene lost 2 bases, with 6 bases spanning the gap. The CDR3 is CASSQTSQETQYF. Here the CDR3 DNA reads TGCGCCAGCAGCCAAACCAGTCAAGAGACCCAGTACTTC.

The rearrangement joins TRBV5-4 to TRBJ2-2; possible D gene TRBD1, 5 bases. Germline CDR1 is SGHNT and CDR2 is YYREEE (reference sequence). This CDR3 is 16 amino acids long. Trimming stripped 4 bases from V and 2 bases from J, with 15 bases between. CDR3 amino acids: CASSGDQGGNTGELFF. Here the CDR3 DNA reads TGTGCCAGCAGCGGCGACCAGGGCGGAAACACCGGGGAGCTGTTTTTT.

Comment on this clone: The sample has other DNA sequences that encode this CDR3 too. This chain joins TRBV11-2 and TRBJ2-3, with 14 bases matching TRBD2. The germline gives CDR1 SGHAT, CDR2 FQNNGV. Trimming cost V 4 bases and J 3 bases; bases outside gene matches: 3. The CDR3 runs 16 residues. This CDR3 reads CASSSGTSGSTDTQYF. Written as DNA, the CDR3 is TGTGCCAGCAGCTCCGGGACTAGCGGGAGTACAGATACGCAGTATTTT.

The chain has TRBV27 and TRBJ2-2, with D unresolved. V was clipped by 4 bases and J by 1 base, with 10 bases between them. This CDR3 is 15 amino acids long. Per the germline V gene, CDR1 is MNHEY and CDR2 is SMNVEV (reference sequence). CDR3 sequence (DNA): TGTGCCAGCAGTTGGACGACGGGGAACACCGGGGAGCTGTTTTTT. Its translation: CASSWTTGNTGELFF.

The gene calls are TRBV4-1 and TRBJ2-3, with 11 bases that match TRBD2. Looked up from germline, CDR1 is MGHRA and CDR2 is YSYEKL. With V trimmed by 2 bases and J by 0 bases, 16 bases remained unmatched. The CDR3 contains 21 residues. CDR3: CASSQLVVGTSGITSTDTQYF. The DNA of the CDR3 is TGCGCCAGCAGCCAATTGGTTGTCGGGACTAGCGGTATTACTAGCACAGATACGCAGTATTTT.

The chain joins TRBV9 to TRBJ2-7; D could derive from TRBD1 or TRBD2 (5 bases each). The V end lost 4 bases, the J end lost 4 bases, and 18 bases lay between the germline ends. The CDR3 contains 15 residues. Germline CDR1 reads SGDLS; CDR2 reads YYNGEE. CDR3 DNA: TGTGCCAGCAGCACTAGAGCAGGGTTAGGTTACGAGCAGTACTTC. It yields the protein CASSTRAGLGYEQYF.

This chain connects TRBV6-5 to TRBJ2-5; 7 positions match TRBD1. The CDR3 sequence is 15 residues long. CDR1 is MNHEY, CDR2 SVGAGI, per germline. V trimming: 4 bases; J trimming: 1 base; junction bases outside the gene matches: 6. The CDR3 DNA sequence: TGTGCCAGCAGTTCGACAGGGTACCCCCAAGAGACCCAGTACTTC. It specifies CASSSTGYPQETQYF.

This clone has just a few counts. V is TRBV27 and J is TRBJ2-4; D not resolved. V was cut by 2 bases and J by 7 bases, with 9 bases left in between. The CDR3 sequence is 13 residues long. The germline CDR1 and CDR2 sequences are MNHEY and SMNVEV (reference sequence). CDR3 nucleotide sequence: TGTGCCAGCAGTTTACGGCTTGATAACATTCAGTACTTC. Protein sequence: CASSLRLDNIQYF.

The rearrangement joins TRBV5-1 to TRBJ2-3, with 7 bases aligning to TRBD2. The junction had 6 bases not matched to a gene; V was cut back by 3 bases and J by 2 bases. The V gene's germline CDR1 is SGHRS and CDR2 YFSETQ. The CDR3 is made up of 15 amino acids. CDR3 loop: CASSWGTTTTDTQYF. CDR3 sequence (DNA): TGCGCCAGCAGCTGGGGGACTACAACCACAGATACGCAGTATTTT. The full variable domain, rest sourced from reference TRBV5-1 and TRBJ2-3, is KAGVTQTPRYLIKTRGQQVTLSCSPISGHRSVSWYQQTPGQGLQFLFEYFSETQRNKGNFPGRFSGRQFSNSRSEMNVSTLELGDSALYLCASSWGTTTTDTQYFGPGTRLTVL.

The CDR3 protein is CASTSSPGTGFYNEQFF. The CDR3 nucleotides read TGTGCCAGCACTAGTAGCCCCGGGACAGGGTTCTACAATGAGCAGTTCTTC. This chain uses TRBV27 with TRBJ2-1; 9 bases match TRBD1. The length of the CDR3 is 17 residues. Unmatched junction bases numbered 13, after V lost 7 bases and J lost 3 bases. From germline, CDR1 is MNHEY and CDR2 SMNVEV (reference sequence).

This CDR3 reads CASSQVGVQDYSYNEQFF. The CDR3 DNA reads as TGTGCCAGCAGCCAAGTTGGAGTACAGGACTACAGCTACAATGAGCAGTTCTTC. The rearrangement joins TRBV14 to TRBJ2-1, with D perhaps TRBD2 (6 bases). The CDR3 length is 18 residues. Germline V lookup: CDR1 SGHDN, CDR2 FVKESK. The V gene lost 1 base and the J gene lost 3 bases, with 19 bases spanning the gap.

The chain links TRBV7-8 to TRBJ2-1, with 11 bases matching TRBD2. The germline V gene has CDR1 SGHVS and CDR2 FQNEAQ. V dropped 4 bases and J dropped 4; count of bases not matched to a gene: 3. There are 15 residues in the CDR3. The CDR3 coding sequence is TGTGCCAGCAGCTACATAGCGGGAGGGTACAATGAGCAGTTCTTC. This sequence encodes CASSYIAGGYNEQFF.